This T cell receptor beta chain was profiled in a study of cytomegalovirus exposure and HLA in healthy donors. Study-wide context: The Caucasian-associated ancestry cluster held roughly 78% of 300 to 500 genotyped donors. Study-level findings and limits: Based on reports, TCR beta sequences accurately predicted HLA-A and HLA-B alleles for most subjects.

On this clone: What it binds is not known.

PCR was performed using 60 Vbeta and 13 Jbeta primers. Assay: immunoSEQ multiplex PCR; the TCRdb copy retains only in-frame clones and omits some. The data hold 310,000 or so clones, with roughly 90% observed a single time. The germline gives CDR1 GTSNPN, CDR2 SVGIG (reference sequence). The CDR3 is 13 residues long. V gave up 2 bases and J gave up 3 bases, with 11 bases separating them. The chain employs TRBV30 and TRBJ2-7; TRBD2 might be the D (5 bases). The source of this sequence is a woman aged 18 to 35 in good health and CMV-seronegative. The specimen sequenced was PBMCs. Here the CDR3 reads CAWSPGDLYEQYF. The DNA for the CDR3 is TGTGCCTGGAGTCCCGGGGATCTCTACGAGCAGTACTTC.